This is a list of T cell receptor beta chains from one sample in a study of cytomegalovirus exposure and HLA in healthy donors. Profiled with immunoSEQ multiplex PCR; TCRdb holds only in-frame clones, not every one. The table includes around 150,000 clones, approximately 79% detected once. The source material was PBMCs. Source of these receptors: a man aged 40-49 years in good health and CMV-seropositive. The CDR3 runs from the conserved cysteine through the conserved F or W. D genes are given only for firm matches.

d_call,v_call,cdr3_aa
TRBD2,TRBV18,CASSPPRVAGPYNEQFF
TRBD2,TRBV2,CASSGWTSGFHQETQYF
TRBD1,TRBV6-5,CASSIIGTGGYTF
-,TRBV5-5,CASSLNRGTDTQYF
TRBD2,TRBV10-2,CASSPAGDRELFF
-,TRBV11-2,CASSFPVSGTEAFF
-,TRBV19,CASTERGYQPQHF
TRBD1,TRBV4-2,CASSHGTGTGNEKLFF
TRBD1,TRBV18,CASSPTGDTEAFF
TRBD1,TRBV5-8,CASSLDGTGGWSPLHF
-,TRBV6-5,CASSYSRAEGNEKLFF
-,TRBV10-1,CASSESSTLSNQETQYF
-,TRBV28,CASRVDSRTEAFF
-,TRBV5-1,CASSLAGRKETEAFF
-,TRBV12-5,CASGPGQRITMNTEAFF
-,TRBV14,CASSLTLNQPQHF
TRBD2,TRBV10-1,CASSLAGDRDEQFF
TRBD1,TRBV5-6,CASSKDRTMNTEAFF
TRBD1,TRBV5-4,CASSARQGSYEQYF
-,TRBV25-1,CASSLGSVRELFF
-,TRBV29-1,CSVGKTGKNQPQHF
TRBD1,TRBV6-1,CASRDRQGLDEQYF
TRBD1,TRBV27,CASSLRSNRGPYEQYF
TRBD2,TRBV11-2,CASSWGGSVYEQYF
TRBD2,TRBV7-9,CASSLDIAGGGEQFF
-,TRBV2,CASSEGGEQYF
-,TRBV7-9,CASSLGTLDIQYF
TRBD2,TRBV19,CASSIKFSSGPNNEQFF
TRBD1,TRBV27,CASSAGGAPLTDTQYF
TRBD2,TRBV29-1,CSVLPGLAGYLYEQYF
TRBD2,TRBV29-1,CSVLAGRGEQFF
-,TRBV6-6,CASSYTNTEAFF
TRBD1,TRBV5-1,CASSPQTGVATEAFF
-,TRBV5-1,CASSFDGAASTDTQYF
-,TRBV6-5,CASSTGSSNQPQHF
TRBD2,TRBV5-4,CASSSGTNGFTDTQYF
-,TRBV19,CASSAARESSGELFF
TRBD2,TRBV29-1,CSVEGETSGRSSYNEQFF
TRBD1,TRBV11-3,CASSLGSWDSEQQYF
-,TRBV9,CASSVSGDLNYGYTF
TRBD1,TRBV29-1,CSVGDPGDSQGYTF
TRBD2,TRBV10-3,CATMGLAGVLETQYF
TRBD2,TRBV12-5,CASGPGLASYEQYF
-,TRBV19,CASSPNRRRREQYF
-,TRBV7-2,CASSPQTGLRQPQHF
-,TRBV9,CASSVDAVEQFF
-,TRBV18,CASSPRTVGYYLTREYEQYF
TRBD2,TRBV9,CASSVATAGEGYF
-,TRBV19,CASSIVRAHSNQPQHF
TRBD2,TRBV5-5,CASSSRAGAEAYEQYF